These 20 T cell receptor beta chains originate from one sample sequenced in a study of human T cells and chemical hapten exposure (dated by TCRdb to 2020 to 2022). The library was generated by RACE. Sequencing instrument: NextSeq 500. The public reads were reanalyzed by TCRdb: fastp trimming at Q25, MiXCR alignment, in-frame beta chains only. Every CDR3 protein is listed once, alongside the most common genes and DNA of its rows. The sample table shows about 350,000 distinct CDR3 sequences, and more than 5% are seen once. The top ten hold less than 6.5% of the sample. In light of the paper, this sample's time point label describes: patch test 2, 6 weeks after DPC sensitization. Explained via the paper, the treatment or condition label denotes: therapeutic diphenylcyclopropenone sensitization with weekly scalp DPC. Material: whole blood, obtained in connection with sensitization to the hapten diphenylcyclopropenone (DPC). The receptors come from a woman in her late teens or twenties with alopecia areata. Some clones in this sample may be carry-over from other donors' samples.

This clonotype was counted at least ten times. V usage is TRBV7-6 and J usage is TRBJ2-3; D is ambiguous. The CDR3 consists of 14 residues. The ends were cut back, 8 bases at V and 6 bases at J, with 18 bases in the middle. The germline V gene has CDR1 SGHVS and CDR2 FNYEAQ. Written as DNA, the CDR3 is TGTGCCAGCGCCCGTAGAGTTAGTATGGATACGCAGTATTTT. Translated, it gives CASARRVSMDTQYF.

The rearrangement joins TRBV7-2 to TRBJ2-3; D ambiguous. Germline V gene sequence: CDR1 SGHTA, CDR2 FQGNSA. The CDR3 is 14 residues long. V lost 7 bases to trimming and J lost 0 bases, with 11 bases between them. The CDR3 spells CASILQVSTDTQYF. The CDR3 nucleotides are TGTGCCAGCATTCTACAAGTTAGCACAGATACGCAGTATTTT.

This chain joins TRBV18 and TRBJ1-1; 7 bases line up with TRBD1. The CDR3 runs 15 residues. With 4 bases clipped from V and 0 bases from J, the junction kept 5 bases outside the gene matches. Germline V gene data show CDR1 as KGHSH and CDR2 as LQKENI. The CDR3, as DNA: TGTGCCAGCTCACGGGACAGAGGCATGAACACTGAAGCTTTCTTT. As protein: CASSRDRGMNTEAFF.

This clonotype was seen repeatedly, ten times or more. The chain couples TRBV28 to TRBJ2-7; D not resolved. The V gene's germline CDR1 is MDHEN and CDR2 SYDVKM. CDR3 length equals 12 residues. Trimming took 2 bases from V and 4 from J, leaving 6 bases between them. CDR3 nucleotide sequence: TGTGCCAGCAGTTTAGACGGGTACGAGCAGTACTTC. Protein product: CASSLDGYEQYF.

This clonotype came up a few times. The chain joins TRBV28 to TRBJ2-5; D is unresolved. Germline CDR1 MDHEN, CDR2 SYDVKM. This CDR3 is built from 13 residues. V was cut by 5 bases and J by 4 bases, with 11 bases left in between. CDR3 bases: TGTGCCAGCAGTCGTCAGGAGAGAGAGACCCAGTACTTC. This codes for CASSRQERETQYF.

This clonotype has just a few counts. This chain uses TRBV20-1 with TRBJ1-6; TRBD1 aligns across 7 bases. The germline V gene has CDR1 DFQATT and CDR2 SNEGSKA (reference sequence). J gave up 9 bases and V 1 base, and 9 bases lay outside the gene matches. The CDR3 has 15 amino acids. The CDR3 loop reads CSARVPTGVVSPLHF. As DNA, the CDR3 is TGCAGTGCTAGAGTCCCCACAGGGGTAGTTTCACCCCTCCACTTT.

V usage is TRBV7-9 and J usage is TRBJ2-5, with 8 bases identical to TRBD2. Germline CDR1 reads SEHNR; CDR2 reads FQNEAQ (reference sequence). Trimming took 5 bases from V and 5 from J; bases not matched to a gene: 10. There are 15 residues in the CDR3. CDR3 DNA: TGTGCCAGCAGCCCGAAGGGACTAGTGGAGGAGACCCAGTACTTC. This sequence encodes CASSPKGLVEETQYF.

This clonotype occurred a few times. The genes are TRBV12-3 or TRBV12-4 and TRBJ2-7; 8 nucleotides align to TRBD1. The CDR3 contains 15 residues. After removal of 2 bases from V and 5 bases from J, the junction contained 8 bases not matched to a gene. The DNA of the CDR3 is TGTGCCAGCAGTTTATGGAGGACAGGGCGGGACGAGCAGTACTTC. It specifies CASSLWRTGRDEQYF.

This clonotype appeared once. A read error is possible here, since a much larger clone lies one base away. The CDR3 carries no conserved terminal phenylalanine or tryptophan, so it likely arises from a read error. The V call is TRBV20-1, the J call TRBJ1-2; 7 bases are a match to TRBD1. This CDR3 is built from 13 residues. Trimming at V came to 3 bases and at J to 6 bases, leaving 7 bases not matched to a gene. Per germline, CDR1 DFQATT and CDR2 SNEGSKA (reference sequence). The CDR3 loop is CSARRDREDGYTV. For the CDR3, the DNA is TGCAGTGCTAGGCGAGACAGGGAAGATGGCTACACCGTC.

This chain joins TRBV12-3 or TRBV12-4 and TRBJ2-1, with 8 bases that match TRBD2. V shed 6 bases and J 6 bases; nucleotides not matched to a gene: 7. The CDR3 totals 14 residues. The CDR3 region is CASRDTAGGNEQFF. The DNA for the CDR3 is TGTGCCAGCAGAGATACTGCGGGGGGCAATGAGCAGTTCTTC.

This clonotype has ten or more counts. The chain joins TRBV12-3 or TRBV12-4 to TRBJ1-5; D gene ambiguous. The CDR3 extends over 15 amino acids. Trimming cost V 5 bases and J 0 bases, with 11 bases left between them. The CDR3 loop reads CASSLYRDSNQPQHF. CDR3 coding DNA: TGTGCCAGCAGTCTGTACCGGGATAGCAATCAGCCCCAGCATTTT.

This clonotype was seen ten or more times. V is TRBV27 and J is TRBJ2-2; D unresolved. Germline loops: CDR1 MNHEY, CDR2 SMNVEV (reference sequence). Trimming removed 5 bases at V and 3 bases at J, with 10 bases between. CDR3 length: 14 residues. The CDR3 DNA sequence: TGTGCCAGCAGTCCACCCCAATACACCGGGGAGCTGTTTTTT. This gives the protein CASSPPQYTGELFF.

In its sample, this clonotype was seen many times. V usage is TRBV7-2 and J usage is TRBJ1-5; D gene ambiguous. CDR3 size: 12 residues. The V end lost 5 bases, the J end lost 5 bases, and 7 bases lay between the germline ends. CDR1 is SGHTA and CDR2 is FQGNSA in the germline V gene. The DNA of the CDR3 is TGTGCCAGCAGCCCTTACCATCAGCCCCAGCATTTT. This encodes CASSPYHQPQHF.

On this clonotype: This sequence may be a read error, since a much larger clone differs from it by one base. The rearrangement links TRBV29-1 to TRBJ1-1; a weak D match, TRBD1 (6 bases). Germline V gene data show CDR1 as SQVTM and CDR2 as ANQGSEA. The CDR3 is 12 amino acids. In DNA form, the CDR3 reads TGCAGCGTGAACAGGGTCAACACTGATGCTTTCTTT. The encoded protein is CSVNRVNTDAFF.

This clonotype was recorded many times. This sequence joins TRBV12-3 or TRBV12-4 and TRBJ1-1, with D possibly being TRBD1 (5 bases). The CDR3 totals 13 residues. Trimming removed 11 bases at V and 1 base at J, with 14 bases between. The DNA for the CDR3 is TGTGCCTCACTGGGGCGGGAGAACACTGAAGCTTTCTTT. It encodes CASLGRENTEAFF.

This clonotype was picked up many times. V usage is TRBV29-1 and J usage is TRBJ1-1; D remains unclear. Trimming removed 2 bases at V and 5 bases at J, with 12 bases between. The CDR3 has 13 amino acids. Germline V gives CDR1 SQVTM, CDR2 ANQGSEA. In nucleotides, the CDR3 is TGCAGCGTTGAAAGGGCAGGACGGACTGAAGCTTTCTTT. Its translation is CSVERAGRTEAFF.

The V gene is TRBV3-1, the J gene TRBJ2-2; D is possibly TRBD1 or TRBD2 (5 bases each). CDR3 length: 17 residues. V lost 0 bases and J 5 bases, leaving 16 bases between the germline ends. Germline CDR1 and CDR2: LGHDT and YNNKEL (reference sequence). The CDR3 loop reads CASSQDPGRVQTGELFF. CDR3 sequence (DNA): TGTGCCAGCAGCCAAGATCCGGGACGGGTTCAAACCGGGGAGCTGTTTTTT.

This chain connects TRBV27 to TRBJ2-3; weak D call: TRBD1 (6 bases). Germline V gives CDR1 MNHEY, CDR2 SMNVEV (reference sequence). With 5 bases removed from V and 4 bases from J, the gap between germline ends came to 10 bases. This CDR3 region has 13 residues. The CDR3 bases are TGTGCCAGCAGTACAGGGTTCGCAGATACGCAGTATTTT. Translating gives CASSTGFADTQYF.

The table lists this clonotype with many counts. The CDR3 reads CAIWAGRLNEKLFF. In DNA, the CDR3 is TGTGCCATCTGGGCGGGCAGACTAAATGAAAAACTGTTTTTT. V and J are TRBV10-3 and TRBJ1-4; D is undetermined. Per germline, CDR1 ENHRY and CDR2 SYGVKD. The CDR3 has 14 amino acids. Trimming removed 8 bases from V and 5 bases from J, with 15 bases in between.

This clonotype appeared a few times. The CDR3 sequence is CASSPRAGEQFF. CDR3 coding DNA: TGTGCCAGCTCCCCGAGGGCGGGCGAGCAGTTCTTC. The rearrangement joins TRBV18 to TRBJ2-1, with D maybe TRBD2 (5 bases). Germline values: CDR1 KGHSH, CDR2 LQKENI. The CDR3 has 12 amino acids. The ends were cut back, 6 bases at V and 10 bases at J, with 13 bases in the middle.